The sequence of this T cell receptor (beta chain) was determined in a study of T cells in women clearing cervical HPV infection. Clones were sequenced by immunoSEQ multiplex PCR, and TCRdb holds only the in-frame ones, with some missing. The sample's table shows 20,000 to 25,000 clones. For this clone: The sequenced fragment ends 3 residues before the CDR3 boundary, so the rest is inferred from the germline J gene.

The germline V gene encodes CDR1 SGHAT and CDR2 FQNNGV. The CDR3 totals 13 residues. Material for sequencing was blood buffy coat. The J gene is TRBJ1-1, the V gene TRBV11-2; D unresolved. This clonotype was obtained from a woman between 18 and 69 years old with a cervical HPV16 infection that either progressed to CIN3+ or cleared (not recorded which). CDR3 sequence: CASSTRAASEAFF. The CDR3 bases that were read are TGTGCCAGCAGCACCCGCGCCGCGTCAGAA.